This paragraph reports one T cell receptor beta chain. Germline V CDR1 and CDR2: SGHRS, YFSETQ. The V gene lost 7 bases and the J gene lost 2 bases, with 12 bases spanning the gap. CDR3 size: 14 residues. The data stem from a study of T cells after posttransplantation cyclophosphamide. Only in-frame clones appear in the TCRdb table, and some are missing; sequencing was by immunoSEQ multiplex PCR. In the table there are around 21,000 clones, roughly 90% of which are singletons. Cyclophosphamide on days +3 and +4 followed busulfan-fludarabine conditioning and a marrow graft. The V gene is TRBV5-1, the J gene TRBJ2-2; unclear D gene. The receptor's source is a female patient in her thirties or forties who received an allogeneic stem cell transplant from a related donor, was CMV-positive, and had no GVHD. Some T cells may originate from the graft donor. The starting material was PBMCs, obtained after allogeneic stem cell transplant with posttransplant cyclophosphamide. The CDR3 region has the DNA TGCGCCAGCGTCTGGGCCCCCAACACCGGGGAGCTGTTTTTT. Encoded protein: CASVWAPNTGELFF.